These 29 T cell receptor beta chains were sequenced from one sample in a study of T cells after yellow fever vaccination. TCRdb itself ran the 5' RACE reads through MiXCR, one entry per CDR3 protein. This sample carries 400,000 to 450,000 distinct CDR3 sequences, approximately 19% of them seen once, and the ten largest clones take 15% to 20%. The source was PBMCs, collected before the yellow fever booster vaccination. The origin of the receptors is a man aged 18 to 30 who received the YFV17D yellow fever vaccine.

This clonotype was recorded a few times. DNA for the CDR3: TGTGCCAGCAGTTTATCAGGGACAGCCTCCTACGAGCAGTACTTC. Its translation: CASSLSGTASYEQYF. The rearrangement uses TRBV27 and TRBJ2-7; 7 bases align to TRBD1. V was pared by 0 bases and J by 0 bases, with 2 bases of the junction left unmatched. CDR1 is MNHEY, CDR2 SMNVEV, per germline (reference sequence). CDR3 length: 15 residues.

The rearrangement links TRBV7-2 to TRBJ1-2; D is unresolved. This CDR3 has 15 amino acids. From germline, CDR1 is SGHTA and CDR2 FQGNSA. V shed 1 base and J shed 5 bases, with 14 bases lying between them. The CDR3 DNA reads TGTGCCAGCAGCTTAGACTCAGGCGAGTTGTATGGCTACACCTTC. Its protein product is CASSLDSGELYGYTF.

V is TRBV30 and J is TRBJ1-5; no firm D call. Trimming removed 0 bases at V and 4 bases at J, with 7 bases between. Per germline, CDR1 GTSNPN and CDR2 SVGIG (reference sequence). The CDR3 consists of 13 residues. In DNA form, the CDR3 reads TGTGCCTGGAGTGTATCGCTTAATCAGCCCCAGCATTTT. As protein: CAWSVSLNQPQHF.

The chain recombines TRBV5-1 with TRBJ2-1, with D uncertain. V dropped 0 bases and J dropped 5 bases, with 9 bases sitting between them. The CDR3 has 14 amino acids. Germline-derived CDR1 and CDR2 are SGHRS and YFSETQ. CDR3 amino acids: CASSLGPTDNEQFF. The CDR3 DNA reads as TGCGCCAGCAGCTTGGGGCCTACCGACAATGAGCAGTTCTTC.

In this sample, this clonotype turned up a few times. The gene calls are TRBV7-2 and TRBJ1-2, with a weak D call TRBD1 (6 bases). CDR1 and CDR2 (germline): SGHTA, FQGNSA. The V and J ends lost 4 bases and 4 bases respectively, with 16 bases between them. The CDR3 loop spans 15 amino acids. The CDR3, as DNA: TGTGCCAGCAGCTCTGGAGGGGGAAGCTTCTATGGCTACACCTTC. It translates to CASSSGGGSFYGYTF.

This clonotype was detected many times. J is TRBJ2-5 and V is TRBV11-2, with a possible D match to TRBD1 (6 bases). The germline V gene has CDR1 SGHAT and CDR2 FQNNGV. The CDR3 is 14 residues long. The germline V and J ends were trimmed by 2 bases and 8 bases, with 15 bases remaining between them. This chain's CDR3 is CASSLIRGKRTQYF. The DNA of the CDR3 is TGTGCCAGCAGCTTAATAAGGGGGAAGAGAACCCAGTACTTC.

The rearrangement uses TRBV4-1 and TRBJ2-7; 14 bases are a match to TRBD2. The CDR3 consists of 15 residues. Germline-derived CDR1 and CDR2 are MGHRA and YSYEKL. The V and J ends lost 7 bases and 1 base, in that order; junction bases with no gene match: 3. For the CDR3, the DNA is TGCGCCAGCAAGGGGACTAGCGGGGGATCCTACGAGCAGTACTTC. It yields the protein CASKGTSGGSYEQYF.

The V gene is TRBV5-7, the J gene TRBJ1-1; D gene uncertain. TRBV5-7 is sorted into the ORF group, with uncertain function. This CDR3 is 15 amino acids long. V lost 1 base, J lost 11 bases, and 21 bases lay in between. CDR3: CASSLNSVTGFMAFF. For the CDR3, the DNA is TGTGCCAGCAGCTTGAACAGCGTCACGGGATTTATGGCTTTCTTT.

Only a few counts were recorded for this clonotype. As DNA, the CDR3 is TGTGCCAGCAGGCTCCGAGGGGTGGGAACTGAAGCTTTCTTT. This translates into CASRLRGVGTEAFF. This chain uses TRBV7-2 with TRBJ1-1; D might be TRBD1 (5 bases). Germline assignment: CDR1 SGHTA and CDR2 FQGNSA. The CDR3 spans 14 residues. V lost 6 bases and J lost 5, with 16 bases in between.

This clonotype was seen a few times. The chain uses TRBV27 and TRBJ2-7; no clear D gene. CDR1 is MNHEY and CDR2 is SMNVEV in the germline V gene (reference sequence). V was shortened by 7 bases and J by 2 bases, with 15 bases between the two germline ends. The CDR3 covers 14 residues. The CDR3 sequence: CASNEWGRPYEQYF. In DNA, the CDR3 is TGTGCCAGCAATGAATGGGGTAGGCCCTACGAGCAGTACTTC.

In its sample, this clonotype is medium-sized. The V call is TRBV19, the J call TRBJ2-1; 8 positions match TRBD2. The CDR3 contains 15 residues. V was clipped by 2 bases and J by 6 bases; unmatched bases: 6. Germline V lookup: CDR1 LNHDA, CDR2 SQIVND (reference sequence). The CDR3 region has the DNA TGTGCCAGTAGTATACTGACTAGCGAAGTCAATGAGCAGTTCTTC. Protein sequence: CASSILTSEVNEQFF.

The rearrangement joins TRBV5-1 to TRBJ1-1; 10 nucleotides agree with TRBD1. The CDR3 runs to 14 residues. Germline V gene sequence: CDR1 SGHRS, CDR2 YFSETQ. After removal of 4 bases from V and 4 bases from J, the junction contained 4 bases not matched to a gene. The CDR3 sequence is CASSGGQGTTEAFF. The CDR3 region has the DNA TGCGCCAGCAGCGGGGGACAGGGGACCACTGAAGCTTTCTTT.

The chain carries TRBV28 and TRBJ1-1, with D uncertain. The V and J ends lost 2 bases and 4 bases respectively, with 11 bases between them. The CDR3 contains 14 residues. Looked up from germline, CDR1 is MDHEN and CDR2 is SYDVKM. DNA of the CDR3: TGTGCCAGCAGTTTACCTCAGACGCTCACTGAAGCTTTCTTT. It translates to CASSLPQTLTEAFF.

This clonotype was observed at least ten times. This rearrangement joins TRBV6-1 to TRBJ2-1, with D perhaps matching TRBD2 (5 bases). V was pared by 5 bases and J by 10 bases, with 18 bases between. The CDR3 covers 14 residues. Germline V lookup: CDR1 MNHNS, CDR2 SASEGT. The CDR3 DNA reads TGTGCCAGCAGTTTTGGGCCCCGACCGGGAGAGCAGTTCTTC. Protein product: CASSFGPRPGEQFF.

In DNA, the CDR3 is TGCGCCAGCAGACAAATCACAGGGATCCAAGAGACCCAGTACTTC. Amino acid sequence: CASRQITGIQETQYF. J is TRBJ2-5 and V is TRBV5-1; weak D call: TRBD1 (6 bases). This CDR3 contains 15 residues. V lost 5 bases and J lost 1, with 15 bases in between. Looked up from germline, CDR1 is SGHRS and CDR2 is YFSETQ.

This chain uses TRBV2 with TRBJ2-7, with no clear D. V was shortened by 10 bases and J by 1 base, with 11 bases between the two germline ends. There are 12 residues in the CDR3. Germline CDR1 SNHLY, CDR2 FYNNEI. The CDR3 DNA is TGTGCCACCGCGTTGTGGTCCTACGAGCAGTACTTC. This encodes CATALWSYEQYF.

This clonotype was observed a single time. The V call is TRBV11-1, the J call TRBJ1-1, with TRBD1 as a possible D gene (5 bases). Trimming pared 1 base from V and 7 bases from J, leaving 10 bases between. The V gene's germline CDR1 is SGHAT and CDR2 FQDESV (reference sequence). The CDR3 totals 13 residues. CDR3 amino acids: CASSLVQAGEAFF. CDR3 nucleotides: TGTGCCAGCAGCTTAGTACAGGCGGGTGAAGCTTTCTTT.

This clonotype was recorded many times. This chain links TRBV5-4 with TRBJ1-4; tentatively, D is TRBD1 (5 bases). The CDR3 consists of 15 residues. Germline V gives CDR1 SGHNT, CDR2 YYREEE (reference sequence). V was pared by 3 bases and J by 5 bases, with 14 bases between. The CDR3 loop reads CASSSRSRGNEKLFF. CDR3 nucleotide sequence: TGTGCCAGCAGCTCCCGGAGTAGGGGAAATGAAAAACTGTTTTTT.

This chain connects TRBV5-4 to TRBJ1-6; the D gene is possibly TRBD1 (6 bases). V lost 2 bases to trimming and J lost 8 bases, with 14 bases between them. The CDR3 runs to 15 residues. CDR1 and CDR2 from the germline V gene are SGHNT and YYREEE (reference sequence). CDR3 in amino acids: CASSLEGVRHSPLHF. CDR3 nucleotide sequence: TGTGCCAGCAGCTTAGAGGGGGTTCGGCATTCACCCCTCCACTTT.

V and J are TRBV7-9 and TRBJ2-5; maybe TRBD2 (5 bases). With 1 base removed from V and 2 bases from J, the gap between germline ends came to 11 bases. This CDR3 has 15 residues. Germline V gene lookup returns CDR1 SEHNR and CDR2 FQNEAQ (reference sequence). CDR3 bases: TGTGCCAGCAGCTTAGGAGGGCAATATCAAGAGACCCAGTACTTC. Translation gives CASSLGGQYQETQYF.

The V gene is TRBV9, the J gene TRBJ1-1; no reliable D call. The CDR3 sequence is 13 residues long. Germline V gene lookup returns CDR1 SGDLS and CDR2 YYNGEE. Trimming left V 2 bases short and J 5 bases short, with 10 bases between. As DNA, the CDR3 is TGTGCCAGCAGCGTGGGGTCGGGGACTGAAGCTTTCTTT. Its protein product is CASSVGSGTEAFF. Full variable domain (missing parts from reference TRBV9 and TRBJ1-1): DSGVTQTPKHLITATGQRVTLRCSPRSGDLSVYWYQQSLDQGLQFLIQYYNGEERAKGNILERFSAQQFPDLHSELNLSSLELGDSALYFCASSVGSGTEAFFGQGTRLTVV.

The V call is TRBV6-5, the J call TRBJ1-2; D uncertain. The CDR3 has 14 residues. V was trimmed by 2 bases and J by 5 bases, leaving 12 bases between them. Germline CDR1 and CDR2: MNHEY and SVGAGI. CDR3 bases: TGTGCCAGCAGTTACAACATGTTTGGTTATGGCTACACCTTC. Protein product: CASSYNMFGYGYTF.

This clonotype was observed a few times. This sequence joins TRBV7-6 and TRBJ1-4; D gene unclear. The CDR3 is 16 residues long. Germline-derived CDR1 and CDR2 are SGHVS and FNYEAQ. The germline V and J ends were trimmed by 5 bases and 4 bases, with 17 bases remaining between them. The CDR3 spells CASSPGGNLNNEKLFF. The CDR3 nucleotides are TGTGCCAGCAGCCCCGGCGGAAACCTTAATAATGAAAAACTGTTTTTT.

This clonotype was seen more than once but under ten times. The chain recombines TRBV20-1 with TRBJ2-2; possible D gene TRBD1, 6 bases. This CDR3 spans 17 amino acids. Trimming pared 1 base from V and 5 bases from J, leaving 20 bases between. Germline V gives CDR1 DFQATT, CDR2 SNEGSKA (reference sequence). CDR3 amino acids: CSARVYPGDLQTGELFF. CDR3 bases: TGCAGTGCTAGAGTTTACCCAGGGGACCTTCAGACCGGGGAGCTGTTTTTT.

This clonotype came up a few times. The chain employs TRBV5-5 and TRBJ2-3, with a weak D call TRBD2 (6 bases). The CDR3 loop spans 14 amino acids. Trimming left V 1 base short and J 2 bases short, with 8 bases between. Germline V lookup: CDR1 SGHKS, CDR2 YYEKEE (reference sequence). In nucleotides, the CDR3 is TGTGCCAGCAGCTTGCGGGGGAACACAGATACGCAGTATTTT. Protein product: CASSLRGNTDTQYF.

The genes are TRBV2 and TRBJ2-1, with 8 bases aligning to TRBD1. The V gene's germline CDR1 is SNHLY and CDR2 FYNNEI. V was pared by 0 bases and J by 10 bases, with 5 bases of the junction left unmatched. CDR3 length: 14 residues. This CDR3 reads CASSEAVQGGEQFF. CDR3 nucleotide sequence: TGTGCCAGCAGTGAAGCGGTACAGGGGGGCGAGCAGTTCTTC.

The chain joins TRBV7-2 to TRBJ2-1; 13 bases match TRBD2. Germline CDR1 reads SGHTA; CDR2 reads FQGNSA. The CDR3 length is 14 residues. V lost 5 bases and J lost 9; bases outside the gene matches: 4. CDR3 DNA: TGTGCCAGCAGCCTGGGACTAGCGGGGTCTGAGCAGTTCTTC. This sequence encodes CASSLGLAGSEQFF.

The count of this clonotype is one. V and J are TRBV4-2 and TRBJ1-2, with a possible D match to TRBD1 (6 bases). V dropped 1 base and J dropped 4 bases, with 10 bases sitting between them. Germline lookup yields CDR1 LGHNA and CDR2 YNFKEQ. The CDR3 is 14 amino acids. The CDR3 protein is CASSQGDRPYGYTF. Here the CDR3 DNA reads TGTGCCAGCAGCCAAGGAGACAGGCCCTATGGCTACACCTTC.

Only a few counts were recorded for this clonotype. In nucleotides, the CDR3 is TGTGCCAGTAGGACCCAGGGCGGCGGCGAGCAGTACTTC. Translated, it gives CASRTQGGGEQYF. The gene calls are TRBV19 and TRBJ2-7; weak D call: TRBD1 (5 bases). V was shortened by 6 bases and J by 6 bases, with 15 bases between the two germline ends. Germline-derived CDR1 and CDR2 are LNHDA and SQIVND (reference sequence). This CDR3 contains 13 residues.